The present TCR beta chain was sequenced within a study of radiation and T cells in renal cell carcinoma. At the level of the study: Nephrectomy followed 15 Gy stereotactic body radiation by 4 weeks.

Germline V CDR1 and CDR2: MNHNS, SASEGT. The CDR3 consists of 13 residues. The germline V and J ends were trimmed by 3 bases and 4 bases, with 9 bases remaining between them. The assay was immunoSEQ multiplex PCR, and TCRdb's table has in-frame clones only and misses some. Of 150,000 or so clones listed, around 90% are singletons. Noted time point: blood 2 weeks post-SBRT. Treatment reported: 15 Gy SBRT to primary tumor, nephrectomy 4 weeks later. This chain links TRBV6-1 with TRBJ2-5; D remains unclear. Source: blood, taken from a patient whose treatment included radiotherapy and nephrectomy. The receptor's source is a woman in her fifties or sixties with renal cell carcinoma. CDR3: CASSERALETQYF. The CDR3 nucleotides read TGTGCCAGCAGTGAGCGAGCTCTAGAGACCCAGTACTTC.